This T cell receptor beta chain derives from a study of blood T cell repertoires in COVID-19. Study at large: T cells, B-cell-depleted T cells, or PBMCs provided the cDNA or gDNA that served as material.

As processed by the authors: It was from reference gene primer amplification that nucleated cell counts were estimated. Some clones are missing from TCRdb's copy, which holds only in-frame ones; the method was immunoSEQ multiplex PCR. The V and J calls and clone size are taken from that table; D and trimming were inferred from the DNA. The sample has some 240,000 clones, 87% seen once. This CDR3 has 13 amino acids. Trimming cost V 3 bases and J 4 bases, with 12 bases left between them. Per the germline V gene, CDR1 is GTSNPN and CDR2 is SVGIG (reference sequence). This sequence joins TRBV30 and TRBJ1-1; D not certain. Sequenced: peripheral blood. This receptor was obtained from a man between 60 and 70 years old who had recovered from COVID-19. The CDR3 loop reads CAWRADRPTEAFF. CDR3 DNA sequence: TGTGCCTGGAGAGCGGACCGACCCACTGAAGCTTTCTTT.